These 7 T cell receptor beta chains originate from one sample sequenced in a study of cytomegalovirus exposure and HLA in healthy donors. PCR used 60 Vbeta primers and 13 Jbeta primers. Only in-frame clones appear in the TCRdb table, and some are missing; sequencing was by immunoSEQ multiplex PCR. The sample holds 100,000 to 150,000 clones; about 10% are singletons and the top ten take 4.5% to 5%. Sequencing was done on a sample of PBMCs. Receptor source: a young woman in good health and CMV-seropositive.

The sample holds a few counts of this clone. V gene TRBV12-5 combines with J gene TRBJ1-1; a possible D gene is TRBD1 (5 bases). Germline assignment: CDR1 LGHNT and CDR2 FRNRAP. The V end lost 2 bases, the J end lost 1 base, and 11 bases lay between the germline ends. The CDR3 has 15 residues. The CDR3 DNA follows: TGTGCTAGTGGTTTGAGGGGATCCCCGAACACTGAAGCTTTCTTT. This codes for CASGLRGSPNTEAFF.

The rearrangement joins TRBV13 to TRBJ2-1, with 7 bases that match TRBD2. The V and J ends lost 5 bases and 10 bases, in that order; junction bases with no gene match: 11. CDR1 is PRHDT and CDR2 is FYEKMQ in the germline V gene (reference sequence). This CDR3 is 14 amino acids long. The chain's CDR3 is CASSRTSGGGEQFF. CDR3 bases: TGTGCCAGCAGCCGGACTAGTGGGGGAGGGGAGCAGTTCTTC.

The chain joins TRBV6-5 to TRBJ1-3; D is uncertain. The CDR3 runs 14 residues. The V gene lost 6 bases and the J gene lost 0 bases, with 9 bases spanning the gap. In germline, CDR1 is MNHEY, CDR2 SVGAGI. CDR3 nucleotide sequence: TGTGCCAGCAGCCCGGGTTTCTCTGGAAACACCATATATTTT. Translating it yields CASSPGFSGNTIYF.

The rearrangement links TRBV28 to TRBJ1-1; D remains ambiguous. This CDR3 region has 13 residues. CDR1 is MDHEN, CDR2 SYDVKM, per germline. Trimming stripped 3 bases from V and 3 bases from J, with 8 bases between. Written as DNA, the CDR3 is TGTGCCAGCAGTTTCTCGGGGTACACTGAAGCTTTCTTT. Its translation: CASSFSGYTEAFF.

Only a few counts were recorded for this clone. CDR3 DNA: TGCAGCGTTGGGTTCCTAGCGGGAGGGTACTCCTACAATGAGCAGTTCTTC. Encoded protein: CSVGFLAGGYSYNEQFF. The chain couples TRBV29-1 to TRBJ2-1, with TRBD2 matching 12 bases. This CDR3 is 17 amino acids long. Germline V gene data show CDR1 as SQVTM and CDR2 as ANQGSEA. V shed 4 bases and J 0 bases; nucleotides not matched to a gene: 7.

This clone was seen more than once but under ten times. The gene calls are TRBV29-1 and TRBJ2-5; 10 nucleotides match TRBD2. The CDR3 loop spans 17 amino acids. Germline loops: CDR1 SQVTM, CDR2 ANQGSEA. The ends lost 3 bases at V and 5 bases at J; junction bases unmatched: 15. The CDR3: CSVEEGETSGIGETQYF. In DNA, the CDR3 is TGCAGCGTTGAGGAGGGGGAAACTAGCGGGATCGGGGAGACCCAGTACTTC.

This clone was detected only a few times. The chain is built from TRBV28 and TRBJ1-2, with unresolved D. Germline V gives CDR1 MDHEN, CDR2 SYDVKM. This CDR3 region has 12 residues. The V end was cut by 2 bases, the J end by 7 bases, with 8 bases between. CDR3 bases: TGTGCCAGCAGTTTAAGAGTGAGTGGCTACACCTTC. Its translation is CASSLRVSGYTF.